The source of this T cell receptor (beta chain) is a study of blood T cell repertoires in COVID-19. On the study more broadly: Acute-phase and convalescent COVID-19 samples originated in the United States, Italy and Spain. From T cells, B-cell-depleted T cells, or PBMCs came the material, which was cDNA or gDNA.

Per the authors' pipeline: Using reference gene primer amplification, nucleated cell counts were estimated. Sequencing used immunoSEQ multiplex PCR; TCRdb keeps in-frame clones, though not all of them. The V and J calls and clone size are taken from that table; D and trimming were inferred from the DNA. The sample holds about 220,000 clones, approximately 83% seen once. The CDR3 has 15 amino acids. The trim removed 4 bases at V and 0 bases at J, leaving 6 bases unmatched. Germline V CDR1 and CDR2: SGHRS, YFSETQ. This clone occurred a few times. The V and J genes are TRBV5-1 and TRBJ2-7; 8 positions match TRBD1. Sequenced material: peripheral blood. The source of this sequence is a woman aged 55-75 years with acute or convalescent COVID-19. The CDR3 reads CASSPRTGFSYEQYF. CDR3 bases: TGCGCCAGCAGCCCACGGACAGGGTTCTCCTACGAGCAGTACTTC.